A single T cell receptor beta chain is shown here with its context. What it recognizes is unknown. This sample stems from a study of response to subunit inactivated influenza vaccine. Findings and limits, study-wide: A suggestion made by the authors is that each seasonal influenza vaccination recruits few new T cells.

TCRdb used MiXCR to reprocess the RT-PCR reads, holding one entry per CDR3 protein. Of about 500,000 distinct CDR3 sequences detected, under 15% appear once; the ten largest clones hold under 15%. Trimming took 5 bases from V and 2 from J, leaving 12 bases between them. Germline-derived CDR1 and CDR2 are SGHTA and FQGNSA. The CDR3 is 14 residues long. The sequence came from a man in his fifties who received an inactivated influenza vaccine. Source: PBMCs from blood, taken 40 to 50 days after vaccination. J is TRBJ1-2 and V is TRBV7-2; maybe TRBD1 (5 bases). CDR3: CASSPQVGNYGYTF. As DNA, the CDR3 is TGTGCCAGCAGCCCACAGGTCGGGAACTATGGCTACACCTTC.